This T cell receptor (beta chain) derives from a study of cytomegalovirus exposure and HLA in healthy donors. This CDR3 has 13 residues. Germline V CDR1 and CDR2: KGHSH, LQKENI. V was trimmed by 6 bases and J by 7 bases, leaving 13 bases between them. Amplification used 60 Vbeta primers and 13 Jbeta primers. In the source study's methods: In a later analysis, 75 million to 85 million unique TCR beta chains included roughly 11 million shared by two or more donors. The data were produced by immunoSEQ multiplex PCR, yet TCRdb's version contains in-frame clones alone and is incomplete. That table furnishes V, J and clone size, whereas the DNA furnished D and trimming. This sample has 110,000 or so clones; approximately 67% occur once, and the top ten carry over 6.5%.

J is TRBJ1-5 and V is TRBV18; possible D gene TRBD1, 5 bases. The sample taken for sequencing was PBMCs. The clonotype originates from a man aged 18 to 35 in good health and CMV-seropositive. The CDR3 nucleotides are TGTGCCAGCTCCACGGGGGACGGGCAGCCCCAGCATTTT. Translation gives CASSTGDGQPQHF.